Listed below are T cell receptor beta chains from one sample, sequenced in a study of blood T cells in healthy people across ages. In TCRdb, the 5' RACE reads were re-called with MiXCR into one record per CDR3 protein. The sample contains under 1 million distinct CDR3 sequences, approximately 44% of which appear only once. The sequenced sample consisted of blood. The source is a man aged 60 to 69 in good health. Each CDR3 is given with its conserved first and last residue. The order of the fields is CDR3 DNA, CDR3 protein, D gene, clone size, J gene, V gene. A D gene is named only where the DNA matches it firmly. Not every row has a clone size; where given, it reads once, few, many or a size class.

CDR3nt: TGTGCCAGCAGCCTACGACCGGAGACCCAGTACTTC
CDR3aa: CASSLRPETQYF
d_gene: .
abundance: few
j_gene: TRBJ2-5
v_gene: TRBV5-8

CDR3nt: TGTGCCAGCAGTTTAAGCCCCGGGCTAGCGGGCCCCTACAATGAGCAGTACTTC
CDR3aa: CASSLSPGLAGPYNEQYF
d_gene: TRBD2
abundance: .
j_gene: TRBJ2-4
v_gene: TRBV27

CDR3nt: TGTGCCAGCAGCTTAAGGGAGGGTAGCGGGGGGTTTCCCTACGAGCAGTACTTC
CDR3aa: CASSLREGSGGFPYEQYF
d_gene: TRBD2
abundance: .
j_gene: TRBJ2-7
v_gene: TRBV7-2

CDR3nt: TGCGCCAGCAGCTTGGTGACTAGCGGGGGGCCTATAGGTACGACTGAGCAGTTCTTC
CDR3aa: CASSLVTSGGPIGTTEQFF
d_gene: TRBD2
abundance: .
j_gene: TRBJ2-1
v_gene: TRBV7-8

CDR3nt: TGTGCCATCAGTACGGATCCCTCCTACGAGCAGTACTTC
CDR3aa: CAISTDPSYEQYF
d_gene: .
abundance: many
j_gene: TRBJ2-7
v_gene: TRBV10-3

CDR3nt: TGTGCCAGCAGCCAAACATCTGAAGCTTTCTTT
CDR3aa: CASSQTSEAFF
d_gene: .
abundance: once
j_gene: TRBJ1-1
v_gene: TRBV3-1

CDR3nt: TGTGCCAGCAGCCAAGACTGGGCCCTGAGCTCCTACGAGCAGTACTTC
CDR3aa: CASSQDWALSSYEQYF
d_gene: .
abundance: .
j_gene: TRBJ2-7
v_gene: TRBV4-2

CDR3nt: TGCAGTGCTAGAGAGGACGGGGGGGACTATGGCTACACCTTC
CDR3aa: CSAREDGGDYGYTF
d_gene: .
abundance: once
j_gene: TRBJ1-2
v_gene: TRBV20-1

CDR3nt: TGTGCCACACCAAGACAGGGGATGAACACTGAAGCTTTCTTT
CDR3aa: CATPRQGMNTEAFF
d_gene: TRBD1
abundance: few
j_gene: TRBJ1-1
v_gene: TRBV2

CDR3nt: TGCAGTGCTAGAGGGGGTTGGGGTCGATCTGGGGCCAACGTCCTGACTTTC
CDR3aa: CSARGGWGRSGANVLTF
d_gene: .
abundance: few
j_gene: TRBJ2-6
v_gene: TRBV20-1

CDR3nt: TGTGCCAGCAGCTTAGTCGGGCAGGGAAGTGTCGTTCACCACGAGCAGTACTTC
CDR3aa: CASSLVGQGSVVHHEQYF
d_gene: .
abundance: few
j_gene: TRBJ2-7
v_gene: TRBV11-2

CDR3nt: TGTGCCAGCAGCCAACTAGACGAGCAGTACTTC
CDR3aa: CASSQLDEQYF
d_gene: .
abundance: .
j_gene: TRBJ2-7
v_gene: TRBV3-1

CDR3nt: TGCAGCGTCACGCTGGGGGGGGCTGGAAACATTCAGTACTTC
CDR3aa: CSVTLGGAGNIQYF
d_gene: .
abundance: .
j_gene: TRBJ2-4
v_gene: TRBV29-1

CDR3nt: TGTGCCAGCAGCTCTGGGGGGTCAGCCAAAAACATTCAGTACTTC
CDR3aa: CASSSGGSAKNIQYF
d_gene: .
abundance: .
j_gene: TRBJ2-4
v_gene: TRBV11-3

CDR3nt: TGCAGCGTTGAACCTCAGGGCAGGCTCGGCATTCAGTACTTC
CDR3aa: CSVEPQGRLGIQYF
d_gene: .
abundance: .
j_gene: TRBJ2-4
v_gene: TRBV29-1

CDR3nt: TGCGCCAGCAGCTTGCCCTCCAGGGAGACCCAGTACTTC
CDR3aa: CASSLPSRETQYF
d_gene: .
abundance: .
j_gene: TRBJ2-5
v_gene: TRBV5-1

CDR3nt: TGTGCCATCTCAAAGGGGTCGACCTACGAGCAGTACTTC
CDR3aa: CAISKGSTYEQYF
d_gene: .
abundance: few
j_gene: TRBJ2-7
v_gene: TRBV10-3

CDR3nt: TGTGCCAGCAGCCCGGGACAGGGTGGGTTTTATCGAGGCTACACCTTC
CDR3aa: CASSPGQGGFYRGYTF
d_gene: TRBD1
abundance: .
j_gene: TRBJ1-2
v_gene: TRBV11-2

CDR3nt: TGCAGTGCTCCCCCGGGTTTGCGGGGGGACCTCAGCACAGATACGCAGTATTTT
CDR3aa: CSAPPGLRGDLSTDTQYF
d_gene: TRBD2
abundance: .
j_gene: TRBJ2-3
v_gene: TRBV20-1

CDR3nt: TGCGCCAGCAGCCAAGACGCCAGTGAGCAGTTCTTC
CDR3aa: CASSQDASEQFF
d_gene: .
abundance: few
j_gene: TRBJ2-1
v_gene: TRBV4-3

CDR3nt: TGTGCCAGCAGTCAGAACGGGACAGGAATTTGGCCCCAGCATTTT
CDR3aa: CASSQNGTGIWPQHF
d_gene: TRBD1
abundance: .
j_gene: TRBJ1-5
v_gene: TRBV6-7

CDR3nt: TGTGCCAGCAGCTCCAGGGAAGGCTCCTACAATGAGCAGTTCTTC
CDR3aa: CASSSREGSYNEQFF
d_gene: .
abundance: .
j_gene: TRBJ2-1
v_gene: TRBV13

CDR3nt: TGCGCCAGCAGCTCCCACACTAGGGGGTTGGATGAGCAGTACTTC
CDR3aa: CASSSHTRGLDEQYF
d_gene: .
abundance: .
j_gene: TRBJ2-5
v_gene: TRBV5-1

CDR3nt: TGCAGCGTTGATGAGGGGATGAACACTGAAGCTTTCTTT
CDR3aa: CSVDEGMNTEAFF
d_gene: .
abundance: few
j_gene: TRBJ1-1
v_gene: TRBV29-1

CDR3nt: TGTGCCAGCAGCTTGACAGGGGTGTCGGGCGAGCAGTACTTC
CDR3aa: CASSLTGVSGEQYF
d_gene: TRBD1
abundance: .
j_gene: TRBJ2-7
v_gene: TRBV7-2

CDR3nt: TGCAGCGTTGGGACAGGGGAGCAGTACTTC
CDR3aa: CSVGTGEQYF
d_gene: TRBD1
abundance: many
j_gene: TRBJ2-7
v_gene: TRBV29-1

CDR3nt: TGCAGCGTTGAGGGCCCGAAAGGTGAAGCTTTCTTT
CDR3aa: CSVEGPKGEAFF
d_gene: .
abundance: .
j_gene: TRBJ1-1
v_gene: TRBV29-1

CDR3nt: TGTGCCAGCAGCTTGCGGCTGAAGCCTAGCGGGGGGGGTTCAGATACGCAGTATTTT
CDR3aa: CASSLRLKPSGGGSDTQYF
d_gene: TRBD2
abundance: .
j_gene: TRBJ2-3
v_gene: TRBV7-2